This TCR beta chain was obtained from a study of cytomegalovirus exposure and HLA in healthy donors. Overall study findings and caveats: Cytomegalovirus association was assigned to about 150 TCR beta chains. Most TCR sequences proved rare, with some public TCRs found in many donors. Three CMV-associated chains proved CMV antigen-specific in vitro.

Sequencing used immunoSEQ multiplex PCR; TCRdb keeps in-frame clones, though not all of them. The sample shows 100,000 to 150,000 clones, about 91% of them seen only once. CDR3 length equals 16 residues. Per germline, CDR1 SEHNR and CDR2 FQNEAQ (reference sequence). The trim removed 3 bases at V and 3 bases at J, leaving 7 bases unmatched. A remark on this clone: Its antigen is as yet unknown.

Sequences were obtained from PBMCs. This clonotype originated in a woman aged 18-35 years in good health and CMV-seronegative. The rearrangement links TRBV7-9 to TRBJ2-3; 9 bases map to TRBD2. The CDR3 DNA follows: TGTGCCAGCAGCTTTTGGCGGGGGGGCAAAACAGATACGCAGTATTTT. This encodes CASSFWRGGKTDTQYF.